This TCR beta chain derives from a study of beta chain features in type 1 diabetes. Study details: Researchers looked at roughly 110 million sorted cells across all samples. Findings and caveats of the study: Within each of all four CD4+ subsets, Type 1 diabetes patients had TCRB CDR3s that were moderately but significantly shorter. Sampled from patients, naive, central memory and Treg TCRB repertoires appeared more similar than those sampled from healthy donors.

Comments on this clone: The antigen remains undetermined.

CDR3 size: 12 residues. Germline CDR1 is GTSNPN and CDR2 is SVGIG (reference sequence). Trimming removed 0 bases at V and 5 bases at J, with 8 bases between. About 116 mL of blood, on average, came from one heparinised draw per donor. Sorted populations were all over 95% pure. The sequenced template was cDNA made from the entire isolated RNA. TCRdb's table, derived via immunoSEQ multiplex PCR, lists solely in-frame clones and lacks some. The data contain roughly 300,000 clones, over 7% of them singletons. The sequence derives from a man aged 25-40 years with type 1 diabetes. Sequencing used central memory CD4+ T cells from blood. The rearrangement links TRBV30 to TRBJ2-7; weak D call: TRBD1 (6 bases). In DNA, the CDR3 is TGTGCCTGGAGTGTACAGGGCAACGAGCAGTACTTC. Translating gives CAWSVQGNEQYF.